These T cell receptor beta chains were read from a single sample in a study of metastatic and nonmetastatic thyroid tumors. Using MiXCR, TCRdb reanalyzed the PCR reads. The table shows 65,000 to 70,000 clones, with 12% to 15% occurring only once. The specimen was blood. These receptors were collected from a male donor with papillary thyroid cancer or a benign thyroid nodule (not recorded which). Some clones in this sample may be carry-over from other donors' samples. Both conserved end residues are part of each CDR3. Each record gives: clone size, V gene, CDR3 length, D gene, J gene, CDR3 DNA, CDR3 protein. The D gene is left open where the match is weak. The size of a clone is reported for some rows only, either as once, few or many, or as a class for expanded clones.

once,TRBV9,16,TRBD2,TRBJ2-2,TGTGCCAGCAGCGGATCGAAACTAGCGGGAACCGGGGAGCTGTTTTTT,CASSGSKLAGTGELFF
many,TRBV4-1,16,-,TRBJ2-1,TGCGCCAGCAGCCAAGGAAGCGGTCCCTCCTACAATGAGCAGTTCTTC,CASSQGSGPSYNEQFF
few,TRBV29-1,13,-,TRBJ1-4,TGCAGCGTTGTGTCAGCAACTAATGAAAAACTGTTTTTT,CSVVSATNEKLFF
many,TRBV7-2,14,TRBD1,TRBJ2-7,TGTGCCAGCAGCTCCGGACAGGGACATCTGGAGCAGTACTTC,CASSSGQGHLEQYF
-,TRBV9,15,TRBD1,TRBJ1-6,TGTGCCAGCAGAGTAAGAACAGGGGGCGGGTCACCCCTCCACTTT,CASRVRTGGGSPLHF
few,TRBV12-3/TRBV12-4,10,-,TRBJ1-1,TGTGCCAGCAGTGGCGTAGGAGCTTTCTTT,CASSGVGAFF
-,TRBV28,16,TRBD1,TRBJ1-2,TGTGCCAGCAGTACCCCCGGGACAGGGGGGATGTATGGCTACACCTTC,CASSTPGTGGMYGYTF
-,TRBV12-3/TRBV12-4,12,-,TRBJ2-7,TGTGCCAGCAGTTTAGTTTCCTACGAGCAGTACTTC,CASSLVSYEQYF
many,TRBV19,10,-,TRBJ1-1,TGTGCCAGTAGAAACACTGAAGCTTTCTTT,CASRNTEAFF
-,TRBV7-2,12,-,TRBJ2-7,TGTGTCAGCAGCCCCCAATGTTACGAGCAGTACTTC,CVSSPQCYEQYF
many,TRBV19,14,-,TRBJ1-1,TGTGCCAGTAGTATTGGGGGCCGGAGCACTGAAGCTTTCTTT,CASSIGGRSTEAFF
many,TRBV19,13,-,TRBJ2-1,TGTGCCAGTAGGGGCATCGCCTACAATGAGCAGTTCTTC,CASRGIAYNEQFF
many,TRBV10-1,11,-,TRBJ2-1,TGCGCCAGCAGTAAAGGGGATGAGCAGTTCTTC,CASSKGDEQFF
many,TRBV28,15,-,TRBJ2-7,TGTGCCAGCAAAAAATCTTTGTCTAGTTGGAGCGAGCAGTACTTC,CASKKSLSSWSEQYF
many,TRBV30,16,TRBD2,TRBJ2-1,TGTGCCTGGAGCGCGGTGGCCCTTAGGACTAGCCGGGAGCAGTTCTTC,CAWSAVALRTSREQFF
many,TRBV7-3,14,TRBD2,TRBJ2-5,TGTGCCAGCAGCTCAGGACTAGCGGGGGAGACCCAGTACTTC,CASSSGLAGETQYF
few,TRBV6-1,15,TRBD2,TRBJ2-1,TGTGCCAGCATATCCGGGACTATCGGGACCAATGAGCAGTTCTTC,CASISGTIGTNEQFF
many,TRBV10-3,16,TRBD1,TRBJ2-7,TGTGCCATCAGTGAGGTCGAGACAGGGACAGGTTACGAGCAGTACTTC,CAISEVETGTGYEQYF
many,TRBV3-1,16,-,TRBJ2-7,TGTGCCAGCAGCCAAGAGTTGGAGGGCGAGTCCTACGAGCAGTACTTC,CASSQELEGESYEQYF
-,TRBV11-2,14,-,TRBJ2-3,TGTGCCATTAGCTTAGGACAGAGGATAGATACGCAGTATTTT,CAISLGQRIDTQYF
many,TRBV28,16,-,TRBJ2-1,TGTGCCAGCAGTTCGTCGGCCGAGACAGGTTACAATGAGCAGTTCTTC,CASSSSAETGYNEQFF
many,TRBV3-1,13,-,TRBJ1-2,TGTGCCAGCAGCCAAGAGGGAGCAGGGGACTACACCTTC,CASSQEGAGDYTF
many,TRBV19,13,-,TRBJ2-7,TGTGCCAGTAGTATAGATTGGGGTTCCACCTTATACTTC,CASSIDWGSTLYF
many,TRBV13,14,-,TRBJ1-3,TGTGCCAGCAGCTCCTTGGGGTCTGGAAACACCATATATTTT,CASSSLGSGNTIYF
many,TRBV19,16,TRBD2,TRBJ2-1,TGTGCCAGTAGTACCTCCGGGACTAGCGGGAGAAATGAGCAGTTCTTC,CASSTSGTSGRNEQFF
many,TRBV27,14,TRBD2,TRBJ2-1,TGTGCCAGCAGTTTAGTTGGACTAGTCGATGAGCAGTTCTTC,CASSLVGLVDEQFF
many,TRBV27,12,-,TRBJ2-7,TGTGCCAGCATGGACTTCGGCTACGAGCAGTACTTC,CASMDFGYEQYF
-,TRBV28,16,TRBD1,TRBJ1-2,TGTTCCCGCAGTCAACCCTGGACAGGGGAGGCGTATGGCTACACCTTC,CSRSQPWTGEAYGYTF
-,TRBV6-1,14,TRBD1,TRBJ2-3,TGTGCCAGCAGGGGACAGGGGGCGACAGATACGCAGTATTTT,CASRGQGATDTQYF
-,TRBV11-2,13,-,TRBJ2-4,TGTGCCAGCAGCTTTCTGACAGTGGACATTCAGTACTTC,CASSFLTVDIQYF
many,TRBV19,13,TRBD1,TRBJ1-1,TGTGCCAGTAGTAAAGGTACGGAGGGGGCAGCTTTCTTT,CASSKGTEGAAFF
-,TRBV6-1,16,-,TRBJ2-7,TGTGCCAGCAACTCCCGGGACATGGAGCGGACCTACGAGCAGTACTTC,CASNSRDMERTYEQYF
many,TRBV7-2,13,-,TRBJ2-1,TGTGCCAGCAGCTTAAACAGGGACAATGAGCAGTTCTTC,CASSLNRDNEQFF
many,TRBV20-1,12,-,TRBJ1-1,TGCAGTGCTAGTTATTCGGGTACTGAAGCTTTCTTT,CSASYSGTEAFF
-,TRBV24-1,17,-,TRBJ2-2,TGTGCCACCAGTGATAGGAGGGGACACCTAAACACCTGTGAGCTGTTTTTT,CATSDRRGHLNTCELFF
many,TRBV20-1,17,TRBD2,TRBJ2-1,TGCAGTGCCTCAGTCTCGGGACTAGCGGGATTGTACAATGAGCAGTTCTTC,CSASVSGLAGLYNEQFF
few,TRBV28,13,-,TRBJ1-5,TGTGCCAGCAGTTTGGGATACAATCAGCCCCAGCATTTT,CASSLGYNQPQHF
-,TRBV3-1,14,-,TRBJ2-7,TGTGCCAGCAGTCGGACTGGGACTTACTACGGGAAGTACTTC,CASSRTGTYYGKYF
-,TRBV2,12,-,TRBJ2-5,TGTGCCAGCACCAGGTCCTGGGAGACCCAGTACTTC,CASTRSWETQYF
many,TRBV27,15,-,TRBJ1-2,TGTGCCAGCAGTTTATACCAGGGGCTCGACTATGGCTACACCTTC,CASSLYQGLDYGYTF
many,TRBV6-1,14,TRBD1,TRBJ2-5,TGTGCCAGCAGTAAGGACAGGGGTACGGAGACCCAGTACTTC,CASSKDRGTETQYF
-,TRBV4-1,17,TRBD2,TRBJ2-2,TGCGCCAGCAGCCAAGTGGGACTAGCGGGATTGACCGGGGAGCTGTTTTTT,CASSQVGLAGLTGELFF
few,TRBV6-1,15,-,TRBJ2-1,TGTGCCAGCAGTGAAAGATCGGGCTCTTTGGATGAGCAGTTCTTC,CASSERSGSLDEQFF
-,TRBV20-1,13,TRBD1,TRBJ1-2,TGCAGTGCCCCAGGGGGCGCAGGCTATGGCTACACCTTC,CSAPGGAGYGYTF
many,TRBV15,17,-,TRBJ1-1,TGTGCCACCAGCCCTAGTTCTGGGTTGGGAGTGAACACTGAAGCTTTCTTT,CATSPSSGLGVNTEAFF
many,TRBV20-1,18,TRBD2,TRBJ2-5,TGCAGTGCTAGAGGAGGGACTAGCGGACCGGTATGGGGAGAGACCCAGTACTTC,CSARGGTSGPVWGETQYF
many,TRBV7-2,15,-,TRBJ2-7,TGTGCCAGCAGCTTAAGCCGACTAGTGTCCTACGAGCAGTACTTC,CASSLSRLVSYEQYF
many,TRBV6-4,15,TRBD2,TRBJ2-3,TGTGCCACCGGAGCGGGAGGGGGGCACACAGATACGCAGTATTTT,CATGAGGGHTDTQYF
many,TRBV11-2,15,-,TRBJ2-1,TGTGCCAGCAGCGTTGTAGCGGCTGCTTACAATGAGCAGTTCTTC,CASSVVAAAYNEQFF
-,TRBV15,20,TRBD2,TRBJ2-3,TGTGCCACCAGCAGAGATGGAGTCGGGACGACTAGCGGGCTCTCAGATACGCAGTATTTT,CATSRDGVGTTSGLSDTQYF
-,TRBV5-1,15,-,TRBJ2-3,TGCGCCATCAGCTTTGCGGGACTTATCACAGATACGCAGTATTTT,CAISFAGLITDTQYF
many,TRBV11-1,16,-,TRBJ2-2,TGTGCCAGCAGCCACGCAGGCTTAGCGAACACCGGGGAGCTGTTTTTT,CASSHAGLANTGELFF